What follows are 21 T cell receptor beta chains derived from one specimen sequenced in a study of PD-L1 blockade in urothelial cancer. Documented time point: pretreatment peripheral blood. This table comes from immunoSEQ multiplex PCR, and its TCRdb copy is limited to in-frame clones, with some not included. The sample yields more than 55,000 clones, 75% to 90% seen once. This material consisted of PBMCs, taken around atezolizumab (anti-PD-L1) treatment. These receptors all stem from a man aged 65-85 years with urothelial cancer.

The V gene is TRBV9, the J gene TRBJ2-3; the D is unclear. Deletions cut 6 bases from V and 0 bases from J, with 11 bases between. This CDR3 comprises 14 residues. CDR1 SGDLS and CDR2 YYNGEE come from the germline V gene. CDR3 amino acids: CASTAGGSTDTQYF. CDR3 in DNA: TGTGCCAGCACCGCCGGCGGTAGCACAGATACGCAGTATTTT. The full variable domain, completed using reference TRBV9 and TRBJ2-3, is DSGVTQTPKHLITATGQRVTLRCSPRSGDLSVYWYQQSLDQGLQFLIQYYNGEERAKGNILERFSAQQFPDLHSELNLSSLELGDSALYFCASTAGGSTDTQYFGPGTRLTVL.

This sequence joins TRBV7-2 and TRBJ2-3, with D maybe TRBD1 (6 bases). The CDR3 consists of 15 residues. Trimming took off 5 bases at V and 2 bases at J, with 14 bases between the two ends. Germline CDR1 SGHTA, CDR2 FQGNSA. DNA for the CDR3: TGTGCCAGCAGCAGAGGGGGTTTGGTCACAGATACGCAGTATTTT. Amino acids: CASSRGGLVTDTQYF.

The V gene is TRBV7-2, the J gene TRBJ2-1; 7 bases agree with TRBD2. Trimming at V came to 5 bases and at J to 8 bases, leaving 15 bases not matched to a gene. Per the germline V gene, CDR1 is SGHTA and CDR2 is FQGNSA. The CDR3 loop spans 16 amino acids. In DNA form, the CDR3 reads TGTGCCAGCAGCGGAACAAGCGGGGACCTCACCGATGAGCAGTTCTTC. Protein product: CASSGTSGDLTDEQFF.

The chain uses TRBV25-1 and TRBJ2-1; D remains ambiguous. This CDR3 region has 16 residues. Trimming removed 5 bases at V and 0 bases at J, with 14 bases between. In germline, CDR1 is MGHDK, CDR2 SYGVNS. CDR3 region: CASSWSRRSSYNEQFF. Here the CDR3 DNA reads TGTGCCAGCAGTTGGAGTCGGAGAAGCTCCTACAATGAGCAGTTCTTC.

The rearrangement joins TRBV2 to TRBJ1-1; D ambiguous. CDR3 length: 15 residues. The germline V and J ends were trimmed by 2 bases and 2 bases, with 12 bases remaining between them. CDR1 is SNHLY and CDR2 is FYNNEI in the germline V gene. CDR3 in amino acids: CASSESRQANTEAFF. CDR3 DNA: TGTGCCAGCAGTGAAAGCCGGCAGGCCAACACTGAAGCTTTCTTT.

The CDR3: CASSLDDGLAFF. The CDR3 nucleotides read TGTGCCAGCAGCTTAGACGACGGGTTGGCTTTCTTT. This chain connects TRBV7-2 to TRBJ1-1; the D is unclear. The germline gives CDR1 SGHTA, CDR2 FQGNSA. The CDR3 sequence is 12 residues long. V was cut by 1 base and J by 11 bases, with 11 bases left in between.

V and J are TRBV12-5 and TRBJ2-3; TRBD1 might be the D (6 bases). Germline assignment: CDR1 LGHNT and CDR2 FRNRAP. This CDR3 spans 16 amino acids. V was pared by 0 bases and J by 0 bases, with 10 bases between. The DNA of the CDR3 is TGTGCTAGTGGTTTGGTACAGGGCCCCAGCACAGATACGCAGTATTTT. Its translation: CASGLVQGPSTDTQYF.

CDR3 sequence reads: CASSQTPGLASQYF. The CDR3 DNA is TGTGCCAGCAGCCAGACTCCGGGACTAGCGAGCCAGTACTTC. The chain uses TRBV7-3 and TRBJ2-5; 10 bases are shared with TRBD2. The CDR3 consists of 14 residues. Germline assignment: CDR1 SGHTA and CDR2 FQGTGA. The V gene end was trimmed by 5 bases and the J gene end by 10 bases; junction bases not matched to a gene: 10.

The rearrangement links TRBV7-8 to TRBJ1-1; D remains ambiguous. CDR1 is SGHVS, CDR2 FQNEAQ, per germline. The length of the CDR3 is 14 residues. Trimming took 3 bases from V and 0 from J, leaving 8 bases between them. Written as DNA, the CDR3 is TGTGCCAGCAGCTTCCAGACTGTGAACACTGAAGCTTTCTTT. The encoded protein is CASSFQTVNTEAFF.

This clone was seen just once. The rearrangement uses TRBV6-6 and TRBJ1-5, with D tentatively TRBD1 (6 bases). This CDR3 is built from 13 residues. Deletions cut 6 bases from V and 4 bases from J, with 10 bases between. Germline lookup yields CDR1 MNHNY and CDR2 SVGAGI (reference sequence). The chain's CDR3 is CASSRGVNQPQHF. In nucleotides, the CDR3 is TGTGCCAGCAGCAGGGGTGTAAATCAGCCCCAGCATTTT.

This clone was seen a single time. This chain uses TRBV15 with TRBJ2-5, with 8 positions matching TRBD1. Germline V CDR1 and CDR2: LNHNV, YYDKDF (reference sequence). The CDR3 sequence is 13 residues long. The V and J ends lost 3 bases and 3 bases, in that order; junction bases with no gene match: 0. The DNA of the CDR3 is TGTGCCACCAGCAGGGACAGGGAAGAGACCCAGTACTTC. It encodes CATSRDREETQYF.

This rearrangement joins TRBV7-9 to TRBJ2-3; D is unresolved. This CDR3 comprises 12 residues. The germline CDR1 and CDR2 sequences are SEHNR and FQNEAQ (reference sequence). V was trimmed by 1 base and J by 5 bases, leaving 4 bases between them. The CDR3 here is CASSLGRDTQYF. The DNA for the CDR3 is TGTGCCAGCAGCTTAGGTCGAGATACGCAGTATTTT.

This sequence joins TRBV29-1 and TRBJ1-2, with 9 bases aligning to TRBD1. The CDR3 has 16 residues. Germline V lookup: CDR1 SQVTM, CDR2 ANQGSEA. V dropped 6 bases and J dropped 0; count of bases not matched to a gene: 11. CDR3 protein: CSVGDRGRSSNYGYTF. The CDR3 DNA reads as TGCAGCGTGGGTGACAGGGGGAGATCCTCTAACTATGGCTACACCTTC.

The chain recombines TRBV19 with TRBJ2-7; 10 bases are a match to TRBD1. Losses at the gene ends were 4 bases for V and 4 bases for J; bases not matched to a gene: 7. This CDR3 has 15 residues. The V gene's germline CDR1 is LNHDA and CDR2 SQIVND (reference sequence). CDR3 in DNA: TGTGCCAGTAGTACTTCCGGGACAGGGGTTTACGAGCAGTACTTC. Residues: CASSTSGTGVYEQYF.

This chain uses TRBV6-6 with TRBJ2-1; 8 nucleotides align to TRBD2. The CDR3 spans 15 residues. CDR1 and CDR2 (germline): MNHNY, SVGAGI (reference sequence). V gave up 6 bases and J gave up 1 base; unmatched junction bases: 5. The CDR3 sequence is CASRPLADSYNEQFF. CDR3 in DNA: TGTGCCAGCAGACCACTAGCGGATTCCTACAATGAGCAGTTCTTC.

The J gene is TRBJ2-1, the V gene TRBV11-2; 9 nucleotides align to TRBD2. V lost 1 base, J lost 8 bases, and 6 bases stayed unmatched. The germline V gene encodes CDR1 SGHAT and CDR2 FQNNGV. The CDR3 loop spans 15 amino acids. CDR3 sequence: CASSLGGGRVDEQFF. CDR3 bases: TGTGCCAGCAGCTTAGGTGGCGGGAGGGTAGATGAGCAGTTCTTC.

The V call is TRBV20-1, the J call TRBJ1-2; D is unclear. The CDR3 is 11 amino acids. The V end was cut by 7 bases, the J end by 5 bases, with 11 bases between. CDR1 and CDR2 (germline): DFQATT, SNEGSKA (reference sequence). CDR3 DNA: TGCAGTGGGAGGTCTTGGTATGGCTACACCTTC. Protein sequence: CSGRSWYGYTF.

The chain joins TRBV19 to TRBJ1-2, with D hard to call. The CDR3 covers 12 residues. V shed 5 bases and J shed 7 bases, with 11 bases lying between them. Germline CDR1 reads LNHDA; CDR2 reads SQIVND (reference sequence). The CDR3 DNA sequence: TGTGCCAGTAGTTTCGGGTTAGCTGGCTACACCTTC. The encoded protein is CASSFGLAGYTF.

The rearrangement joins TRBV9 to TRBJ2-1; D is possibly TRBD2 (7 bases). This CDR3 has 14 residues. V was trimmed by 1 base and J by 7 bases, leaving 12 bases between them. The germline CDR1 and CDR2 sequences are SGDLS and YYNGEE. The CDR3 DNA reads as TGTGCCAGCAGCGTATCAGGGGAGGGGAATGAGCAGTTCTTC. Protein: CASSVSGEGNEQFF.

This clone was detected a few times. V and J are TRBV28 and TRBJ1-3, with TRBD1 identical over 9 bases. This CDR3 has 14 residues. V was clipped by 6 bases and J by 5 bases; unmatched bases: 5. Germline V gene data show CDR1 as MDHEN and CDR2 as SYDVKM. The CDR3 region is CASSLDRGRNTIYF. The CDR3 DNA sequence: TGTGCCAGCAGCCTGGACAGGGGAAGAAACACCATATATTTT.

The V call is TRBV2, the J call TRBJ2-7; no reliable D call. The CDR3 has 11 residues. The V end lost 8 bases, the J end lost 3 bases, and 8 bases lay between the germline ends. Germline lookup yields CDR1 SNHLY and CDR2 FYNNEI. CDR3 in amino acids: CASGSGYEQYF. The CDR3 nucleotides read TGTGCCAGCGGGTCGGGCTACGAGCAGTACTTC.